This T cell receptor (beta chain) was captured by sequencing in a study of beta chain features in type 1 diabetes. Study-wide context: Sorted cells examined across all samples numbered roughly 99,000,000.

This clone came up a few times. V lost 6 bases to trimming and J lost 0 bases, with 14 bases between them. From germline, CDR1 is SQVTM and CDR2 ANQGSEA. The CDR3 is made up of 15 amino acids. The isolated RNA, all of it, was reverse transcribed, so expressed TCRB transcripts were what got sequenced. Profiled with immunoSEQ multiplex PCR; TCRdb holds only in-frame clones, not every one. The sample records 150,000 to 160,000 clones, approximately 12% being singletons. The TCR comes from a man between 18 and 29 years old in good health. This chain uses TRBV29-1 with TRBJ2-2; weak D call: TRBD2 (6 bases). Sequenced: central memory CD4+ T cells from blood. This CDR3 reads CSVPRGGTNTGELFF. CDR3 nucleotide sequence: TGCAGCGTACCAAGGGGCGGGACGAACACCGGGGAGCTGTTTTTT.